This entry lists 4 T cell receptor beta chains sequenced from one sample in a study of CD8 T cells in Susac syndrome. Random-hexamer reverse transcription was applied to about 0.45 to 1 ug RNA. MiXCR was run by TCRdb on the immunoSEQ multiplex PCR reads, yielding one entry per CDR3 protein. The sample lists a few hundred thousand distinct CDR3 sequences, about 85% occurring once. Sequences were obtained from CD8+ T cells from PBMCs. All receptors derive from a human donor with multiple sclerosis.

CDR3 in amino acids: CASSQNPGHEQYF. CDR3 DNA: TGTGCCAGCAGCCAGAATCCGGGACACGAGCAGTACTTC. V is TRBV12-3 or TRBV12-4 and J is TRBJ2-7, with D perhaps TRBD1 or TRBD2 (5 bases each). This CDR3 is built from 13 residues. V lost 6 bases and J 5 bases, leaving 14 bases between the germline ends.

This clonotype was found once. The gene calls are TRBV12-3 or TRBV12-4 and TRBJ2-5; D is undetermined. The CDR3 has 15 residues. V lost 1 base and J lost 5, with 14 bases in between. CDR3 in DNA: TGTGCCAGCAGTTTAGAGGAGAAAAAAAGGGAGACCCAGTACTTC. It translates to CASSLEEKKRETQYF.

The gene calls are TRBV11-2 and TRBJ2-3; D not resolved. CDR1 and CDR2 (germline): SGHAT, FQNNGV. The V gene lost 5 bases and the J gene lost 2 bases, with 17 bases spanning the gap. The CDR3 is made up of 16 amino acids. The CDR3 nucleotides read TGTGCCAGCAGCCCAAAGTCTTTTGGTAACACAGATACGCAGTATTTT. It yields the protein CASSPKSFGNTDTQYF.

The V gene is TRBV10-3, the J gene TRBJ2-1; maybe TRBD1 (5 bases). The germline gives CDR1 ENHRY, CDR2 SYGVKD. The CDR3 has 16 amino acids. Trimming removed 2 bases at V and 1 base at J, with 12 bases between. The CDR3 sequence: CAISEPGSQSYNEQFF. The CDR3 bases are TGTGCCATCAGTGAGCCAGGGTCACAGTCCTACAATGAGCAGTTCTTC.